This is a list of T cell receptor beta chains from one sample in a study of blood T cell repertoires in COVID-19. Generated by immunoSEQ multiplex PCR, the TCRdb table keeps only in-frame clones and is missing some. The table has under 250,000 clones, 65% to 85% seen once. The material sequenced was peripheral blood. These receptors were obtained from a man in his forties or fifties with active or convalescent COVID-19. The CDR3 runs from the conserved cysteine through the conserved F or W. D genes are given only for firm matches. The listing skips clone size in some rows; elsewhere it reads once, few, many or a size class.

.,TRBJ1-2,.,TRBV7-7,CASSPWTENYGYTF,TGTGCCAGCAGCCCCTGGACTGAAAACTATGGCTACACCTTC
.,TRBJ1-6,few,TRBV25-1,CASSSSGQVSPLHF,TGTGCCAGCAGTTCAAGTGGGCAAGTATCGCCCCTCCACTTT
.,TRBJ2-7,few,TRBV3-1/TRBV3-2,CASSQSGYEQYF,TGTGCCAGCAGCCAATCGGGGTACGAGCAGTACTTC
TRBD1,TRBJ1-2,once,TRBV9,CASSVGDRNYGYTF,TGTGCCAGCAGCGTAGGGGACAGGAACTATGGCTACACCTTC
.,TRBJ1-4,.,TRBV28,CASSSRGEKLFF,TGTGCCAGCAGTTCCCGCGGTGAAAAACTGTTTTTT
.,TRBJ2-5,many,TRBV6-5,CASSYTQGYGETQYF,TGTGCCAGCAGTTACACTCAGGGCTATGGAGAGACCCAGTACTTC
.,TRBJ1-5,.,TRBV2,CASTRGNQPQHF,TGTGCCAGCACCAGGGGCAATCAGCCCCAGCATTTT
TRBD1,TRBJ2-5,.,TRBV19,CASNPTGKGETQYF,TGTGCCAGTAACCCGACAGGGAAGGGAGAGACCCAGTACTTC
TRBD2,TRBJ2-1,.,TRBV7-2,CASSLELAGSTPYNEQFF,TGTGCCAGCAGCTTAGAACTAGCGGGGTCCACCCCCTACAATGAGCAGTTCTTC
.,TRBJ1-5,.,TRBV19,CASSIDSTDSNNQPQHF,TGTGCCAGTAGTATAGATTCGACGGACAGTAATAATCAGCCCCAGCATTTT